The sequence of this TCR beta chain was determined in a study of T cell responses to AZD1222 COVID-19 vaccine. The protocol was immunoSEQ multiplex PCR, while the TCRdb copy is restricted to in-frame clones and leaves out a portion. The sample lists roughly 140,000 clones, 90% seen once, with about 1.6% in the top ten. The clonotype originates from an adult who received the AZD1222 COVID-19 vaccine. Sequencing was performed on peripheral blood, taken 28 days after the second AZD1222 dose.

This CDR3 is CASSRQGTYEQYF. Here the CDR3 DNA reads TGTGCCAGCAGCAGACAGGGAACCTACGAGCAGTACTTC. This chain links TRBV7-2 with TRBJ2-7, with 7 bases that match TRBD1. This CDR3 has 13 residues. Germline V lookup: CDR1 SGHTA, CDR2 FQGNSA. Germline trimming cut 5 bases from V and 2 bases from J; bases unmatched to any gene: 3. Supplemented by reference TRBV7-2 and TRBJ2-7, the full variable domain reads GAGVSQSPSNKVTEKGKDVELRCDPISGHTALYWYRQSLGQGLEFLIYFQGNSAPDKSGLPSDRFSAERTGGSVSTLTIQRTQQEDSAVYLCASSRQGTYEQYFGPGTRLTVT.